This TCR beta chain was profiled in a study of OX40 agonist ivuxolimab in advanced cancers. Study background: The dose-escalation cohort was about 80% male, with a mean age of around 54 years, ranging roughly 20 to 90.

Method: immunoSEQ multiplex PCR; TCRdb's copy keeps in-frame clones and lacks some. The data contain around 48,000 clones, approximately 80% of them singletons. The germline gives CDR1 MNHNS, CDR2 SASEGT. V lost 7 bases and J lost 8, with 20 bases in between. The CDR3 covers 14 residues. This TCR was sampled from an adult with an advanced solid tumor such as melanoma, head and neck, liver or kidney cancer. Sequenced material: CD4+ or CD8+ T cells sorted from blood, taken in a trial of the OX40 agonist ivuxolimab. The chain has TRBV6-1 and TRBJ1-2; D is uncertain. CDR3 loop: CASTGNWGYTGYTF. CDR3 in DNA: TGTGCCAGCACCGGAAATTGGGGATATACCGGCTACACCTTC.